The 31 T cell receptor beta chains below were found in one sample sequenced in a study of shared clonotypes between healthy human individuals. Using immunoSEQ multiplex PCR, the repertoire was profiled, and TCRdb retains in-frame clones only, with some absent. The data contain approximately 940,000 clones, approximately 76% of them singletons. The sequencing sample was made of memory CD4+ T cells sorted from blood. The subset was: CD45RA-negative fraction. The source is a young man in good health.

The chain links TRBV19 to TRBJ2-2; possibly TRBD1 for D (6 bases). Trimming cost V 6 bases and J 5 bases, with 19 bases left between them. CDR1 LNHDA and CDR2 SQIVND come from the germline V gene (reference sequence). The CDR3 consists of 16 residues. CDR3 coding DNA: TGTGCCAGTAGGAAGGGGGACCGCCTTGGGACCGGGGAGCTGTTTTTT. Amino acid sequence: CASRKGDRLGTGELFF.

The CDR3 sequence: CASSLPGKYF. The CDR3 DNA reads TGTGCCAGCAGCTTGCCAGGGAAGTACTTC. The chain is built from TRBV5-6 and TRBJ2-7; weak D call: TRBD1 (5 bases). The CDR3 has 10 residues. Germline loops: CDR1 SGHDT, CDR2 YYEEEE. Trimming cost V 1 base and J 11 bases, with 7 bases left between them.

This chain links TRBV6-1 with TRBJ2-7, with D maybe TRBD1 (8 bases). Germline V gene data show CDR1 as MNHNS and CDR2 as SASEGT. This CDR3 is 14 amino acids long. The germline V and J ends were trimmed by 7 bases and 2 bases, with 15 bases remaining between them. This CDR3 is CASTSTGGAYEQYF. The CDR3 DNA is TGTGCCAGCACCTCAACAGGGGGGGCCTACGAGCAGTACTTC.

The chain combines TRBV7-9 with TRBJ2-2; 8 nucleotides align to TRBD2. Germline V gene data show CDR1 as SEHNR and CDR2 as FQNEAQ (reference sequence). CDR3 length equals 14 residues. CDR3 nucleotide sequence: TGTGTTTCAAGGCGGGAGGCGAACACCGGGGAGCTGTTTTTT. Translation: CVSRREANTGELFF.

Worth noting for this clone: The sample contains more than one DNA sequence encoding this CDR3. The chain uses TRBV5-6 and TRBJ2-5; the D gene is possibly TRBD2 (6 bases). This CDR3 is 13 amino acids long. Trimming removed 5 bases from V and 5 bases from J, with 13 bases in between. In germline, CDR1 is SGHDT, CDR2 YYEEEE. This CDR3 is CASREGFGETQYF. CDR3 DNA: TGTGCCAGCAGGGAGGGGTTCGGGGAGACCCAGTACTTC. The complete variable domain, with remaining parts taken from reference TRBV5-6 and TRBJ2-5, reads DAGVTQSPTHLIKTRGQQVTLRCSPKSGHDTVSWYQQALGQGPQFIFQYYEEEERQRGNFPDRFSGHQFPNYSSELNVNALLLGDSALYLCASREGFGETQYFGPGTRLLVL.

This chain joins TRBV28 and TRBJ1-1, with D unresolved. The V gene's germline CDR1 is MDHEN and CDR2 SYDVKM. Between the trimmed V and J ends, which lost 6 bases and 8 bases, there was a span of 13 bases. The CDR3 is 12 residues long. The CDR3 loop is CASSQRVGEAFF. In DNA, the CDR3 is TGTGCCAGCAGCCAGAGGGTGGGGGAAGCTTTCTTT.

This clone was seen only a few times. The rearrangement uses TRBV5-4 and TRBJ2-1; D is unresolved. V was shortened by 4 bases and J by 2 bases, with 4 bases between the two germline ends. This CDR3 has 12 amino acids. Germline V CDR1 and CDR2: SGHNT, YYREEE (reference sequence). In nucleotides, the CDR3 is TGTGCCAGCAGCCTCCCCTACAATGAGCAGTTCTTC. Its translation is CASSLPYNEQFF.

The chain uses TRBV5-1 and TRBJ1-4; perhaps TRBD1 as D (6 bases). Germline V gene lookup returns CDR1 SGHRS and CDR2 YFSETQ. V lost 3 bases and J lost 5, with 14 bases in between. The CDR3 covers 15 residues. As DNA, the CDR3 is TGCGCCAGCAGCTCGGAAAATCAGGGGAATGAAAAACTGTTTTTT. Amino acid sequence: CASSSENQGNEKLFF.

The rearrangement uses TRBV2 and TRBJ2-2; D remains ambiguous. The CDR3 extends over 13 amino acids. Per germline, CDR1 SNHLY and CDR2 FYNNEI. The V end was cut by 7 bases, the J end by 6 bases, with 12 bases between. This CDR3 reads CASKAAAPGELFF. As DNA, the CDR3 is TGTGCCAGCAAGGCCGCGGCCCCCGGGGAGCTGTTTTTT.

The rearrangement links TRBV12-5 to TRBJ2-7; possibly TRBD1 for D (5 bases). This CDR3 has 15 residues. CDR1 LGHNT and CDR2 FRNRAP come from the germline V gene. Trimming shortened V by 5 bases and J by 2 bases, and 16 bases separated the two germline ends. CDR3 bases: TGTGCTAGTGGTCCCATCTCGACAGCGCCCTACGAGCAGTACTTC. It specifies CASGPISTAPYEQYF.

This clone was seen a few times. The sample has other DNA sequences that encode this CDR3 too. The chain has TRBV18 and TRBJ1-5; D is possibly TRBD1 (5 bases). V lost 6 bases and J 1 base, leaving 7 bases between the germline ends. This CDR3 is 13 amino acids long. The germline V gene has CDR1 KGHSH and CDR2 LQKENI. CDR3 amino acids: CASSRDSNQPQHF. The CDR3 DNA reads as TGTGCCAGCTCCCGGGACAGCAATCAGCCCCAGCATTTT.

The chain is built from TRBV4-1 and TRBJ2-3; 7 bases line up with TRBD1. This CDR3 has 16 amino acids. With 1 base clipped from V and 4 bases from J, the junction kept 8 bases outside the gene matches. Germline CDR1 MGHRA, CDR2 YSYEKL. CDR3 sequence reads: CASSQGKTGWADTQYF. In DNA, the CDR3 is TGCGCCAGCAGCCAAGGGAAGACAGGGTGGGCAGATACGCAGTATTTT.

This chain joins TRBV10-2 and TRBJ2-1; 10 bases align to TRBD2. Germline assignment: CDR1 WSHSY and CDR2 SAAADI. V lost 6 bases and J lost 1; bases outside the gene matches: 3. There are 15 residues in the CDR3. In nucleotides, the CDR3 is TGCGCCAGCAGAGCACTAGCGGGATCCTACAATGAGCAGTTCTTC. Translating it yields CASRALAGSYNEQFF.

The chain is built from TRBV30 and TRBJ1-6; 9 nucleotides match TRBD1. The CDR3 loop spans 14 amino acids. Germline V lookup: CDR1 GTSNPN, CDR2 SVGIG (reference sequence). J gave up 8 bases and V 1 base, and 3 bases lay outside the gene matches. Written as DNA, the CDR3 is TGTGCCTGGAGTGGACAGGGGGGTTATTCACCCCTCCACTTT. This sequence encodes CAWSGQGGYSPLHF.

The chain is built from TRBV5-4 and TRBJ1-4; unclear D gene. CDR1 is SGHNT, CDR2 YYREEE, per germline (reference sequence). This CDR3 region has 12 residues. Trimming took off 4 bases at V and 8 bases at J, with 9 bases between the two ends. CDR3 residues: CASSLNGEKLFF. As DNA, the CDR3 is TGTGCCAGCAGCCTTAACGGGGAAAAACTGTTTTTT.

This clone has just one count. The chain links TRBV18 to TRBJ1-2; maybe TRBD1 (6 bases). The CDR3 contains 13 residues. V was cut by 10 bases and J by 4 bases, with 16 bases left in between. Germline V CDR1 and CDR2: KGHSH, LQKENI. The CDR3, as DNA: TGTGCCACCGAAGGGGGGGCTGGCTATGGCTACACCTTC. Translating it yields CATEGGAGYGYTF.

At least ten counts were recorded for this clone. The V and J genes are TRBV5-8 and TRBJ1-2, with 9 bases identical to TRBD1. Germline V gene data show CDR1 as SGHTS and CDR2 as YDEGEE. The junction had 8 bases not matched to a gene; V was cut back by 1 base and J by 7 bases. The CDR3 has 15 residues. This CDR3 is CASSLLGDRAIGYTF. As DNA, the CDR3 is TGTGCCAGCAGCTTGTTGGGGGACAGGGCGATTGGCTACACCTTC.

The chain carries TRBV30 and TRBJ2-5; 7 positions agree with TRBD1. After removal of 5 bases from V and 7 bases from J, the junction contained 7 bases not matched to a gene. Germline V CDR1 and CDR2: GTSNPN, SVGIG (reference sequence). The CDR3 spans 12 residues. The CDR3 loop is CAWCGTVGTQYF. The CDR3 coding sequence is TGTGCCTGGTGTGGGACAGTTGGGACCCAGTACTTC.

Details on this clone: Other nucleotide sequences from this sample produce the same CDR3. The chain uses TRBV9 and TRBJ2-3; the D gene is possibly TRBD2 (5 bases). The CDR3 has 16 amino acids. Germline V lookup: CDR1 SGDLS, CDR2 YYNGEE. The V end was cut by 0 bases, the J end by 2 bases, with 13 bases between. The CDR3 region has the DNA TGTGCCAGCAGCGTAGGGTCCAGCGGACTCACAGATACGCAGTATTTT. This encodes CASSVGSSGLTDTQYF. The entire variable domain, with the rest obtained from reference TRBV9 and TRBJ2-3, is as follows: DSGVTQTPKHLITATGQRVTLRCSPRSGDLSVYWYQQSLDQGLQFLIQYYNGEERAKGNILERFSAQQFPDLHSELNLSSLELGDSALYFCASSVGSSGLTDTQYFGPGTRLTVL.

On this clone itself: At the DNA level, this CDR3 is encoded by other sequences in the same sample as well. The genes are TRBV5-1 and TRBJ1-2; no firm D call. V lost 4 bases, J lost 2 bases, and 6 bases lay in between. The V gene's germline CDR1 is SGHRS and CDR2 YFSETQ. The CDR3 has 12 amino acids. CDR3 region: CASSEGNYGYTF. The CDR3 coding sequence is TGCGCCAGCAGCGAGGGAAACTATGGCTACACCTTC.

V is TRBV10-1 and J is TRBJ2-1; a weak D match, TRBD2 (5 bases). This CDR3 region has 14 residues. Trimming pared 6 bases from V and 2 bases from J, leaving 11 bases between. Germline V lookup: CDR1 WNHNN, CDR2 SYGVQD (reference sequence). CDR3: CASSRTQPYNEQFF. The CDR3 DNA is TGCGCCAGCAGCCGGACTCAGCCCTACAATGAGCAGTTCTTC.

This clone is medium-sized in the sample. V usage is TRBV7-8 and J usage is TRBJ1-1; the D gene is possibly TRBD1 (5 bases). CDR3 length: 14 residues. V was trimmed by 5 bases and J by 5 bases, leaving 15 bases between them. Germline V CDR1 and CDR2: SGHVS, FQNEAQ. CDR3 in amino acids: CASSKTEAGTEAFF. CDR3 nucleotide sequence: TGTGCCAGCAGCAAAACGGAAGCAGGGACTGAAGCTTTCTTT. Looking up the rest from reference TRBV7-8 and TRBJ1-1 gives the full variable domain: GAGVSQSPRYKVAKRGQDVALRCDPISGHVSLFWYQQALGQGPEFLTYFQNEAQLDKSGLPSDRFFAERPEGSVSTLKIQRTQQEDSAVYLCASSKTEAGTEAFFGQGTRLTVV.

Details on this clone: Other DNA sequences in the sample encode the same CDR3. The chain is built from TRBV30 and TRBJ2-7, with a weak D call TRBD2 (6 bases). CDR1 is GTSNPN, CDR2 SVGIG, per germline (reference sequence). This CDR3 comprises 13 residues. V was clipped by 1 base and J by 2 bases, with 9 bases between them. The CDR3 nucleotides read TGTGCCTGGAGTGGGGGACTCCCCTACGAGCAGTACTTC. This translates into CAWSGGLPYEQYF.

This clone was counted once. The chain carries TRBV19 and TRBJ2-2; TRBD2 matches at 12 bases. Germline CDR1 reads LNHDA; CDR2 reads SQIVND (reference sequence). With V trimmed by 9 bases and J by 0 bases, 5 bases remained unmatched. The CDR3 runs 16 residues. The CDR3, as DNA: TGTGCCAGCAGCCGACTAGCGGGGGCGAACACCGGGGAGCTGTTTTTT. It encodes CASSRLAGANTGELFF.

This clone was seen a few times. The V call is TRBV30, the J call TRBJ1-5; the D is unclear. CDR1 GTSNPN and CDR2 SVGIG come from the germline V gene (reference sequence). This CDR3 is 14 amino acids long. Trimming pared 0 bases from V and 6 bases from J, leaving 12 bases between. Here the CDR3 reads CAWSVTGLGQPQHF. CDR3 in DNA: TGTGCCTGGAGTGTAACTGGGCTAGGTCAGCCCCAGCATTTT.

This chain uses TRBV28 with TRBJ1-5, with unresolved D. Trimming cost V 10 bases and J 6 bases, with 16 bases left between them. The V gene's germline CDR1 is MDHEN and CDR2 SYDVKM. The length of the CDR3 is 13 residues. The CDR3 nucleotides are TGTGCCACCCTCGATGGTCTCGGTCAGCCCCAGCATTTT. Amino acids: CATLDGLGQPQHF.

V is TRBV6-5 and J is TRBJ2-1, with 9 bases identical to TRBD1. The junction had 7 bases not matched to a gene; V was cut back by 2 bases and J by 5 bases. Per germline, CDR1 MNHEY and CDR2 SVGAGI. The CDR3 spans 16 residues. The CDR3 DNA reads TGTGCCAGCAGTTACGCGCCGGGACAGGGTAACAATGAGCAGTTCTTC. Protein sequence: CASSYAPGQGNNEQFF.

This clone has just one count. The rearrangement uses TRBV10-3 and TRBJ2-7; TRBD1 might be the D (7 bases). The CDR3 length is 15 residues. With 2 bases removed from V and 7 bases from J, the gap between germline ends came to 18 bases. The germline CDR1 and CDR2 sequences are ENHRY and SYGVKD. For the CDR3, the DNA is TGTGCCATCAGTGAGCTTAGCCAGGGGGGTAATGAGCAGTACTTC. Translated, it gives CAISELSQGGNEQYF.

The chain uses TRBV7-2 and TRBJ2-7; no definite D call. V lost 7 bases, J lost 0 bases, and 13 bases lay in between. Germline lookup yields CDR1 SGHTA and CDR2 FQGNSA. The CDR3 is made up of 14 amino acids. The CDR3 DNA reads TGTGCCAGCACTGAAGGCAGGCTCTCCTACGAGCAGTACTTC. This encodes CASTEGRLSYEQYF.

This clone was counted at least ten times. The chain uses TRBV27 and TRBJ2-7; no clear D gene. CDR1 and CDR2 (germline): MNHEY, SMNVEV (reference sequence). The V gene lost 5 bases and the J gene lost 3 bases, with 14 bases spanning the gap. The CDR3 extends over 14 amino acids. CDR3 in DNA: TGTGCCAGCAGTCCTACCGGGCGTCACTACGAGCAGTACTTC. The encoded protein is CASSPTGRHYEQYF.

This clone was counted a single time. CDR3 residues: CASRAGLAGNTDTQYF. In nucleotides, the CDR3 is TGCGCCAGCAGGGCTGGACTAGCGGGAAACACAGATACGCAGTATTTT. The chain combines TRBV5-1 with TRBJ2-3; 12 bases match TRBD2. CDR1 is SGHRS, CDR2 YFSETQ, per germline. The V segment lost 5 bases and the J segment 2 bases; nucleotides outside the gene matches: 6. There are 16 residues in the CDR3.